The clone carrying this T cell receptor beta chain was observed at least ten times. Its antigen is still unknown. This sample stems from a study of blood T cells in healthy people across ages. CDR1 and CDR2 (germline): DFQATT, SNEGSKA (reference sequence). The length of the CDR3 is 11 residues. Trimming took 5 bases from V and 7 from J, leaving 11 bases between them. PCR was performed a second time for about 7 to 12 cycles using a sample-barcoded 5' primer and a J-beta primer mix. Researchers report that a template-switch adaptor with 12 random nucleotides tagged each cDNA molecule. TCRdb re-called the 5' RACE reads with MiXCR, one entry per CDR3 protein. The top ten clones hold roughly 17% of a sample with some 790,000 distinct CDR3 sequences, around 26% of them seen once. Study-level results: Per million T cells, TCR beta diversity dropped about linearly as age rose.

Every sample yielded at least 6 million isolated PBMCs. This receptor was taken from a woman older than 75 in good health. This chain connects TRBV20-1 to TRBJ1-2; D not certain. The sequenced material came from blood. CDR3 bases: TGCAGTGCTGGCGGGATGGCTGGCTACACCTTC. Amino acids: CSAGGMAGYTF.